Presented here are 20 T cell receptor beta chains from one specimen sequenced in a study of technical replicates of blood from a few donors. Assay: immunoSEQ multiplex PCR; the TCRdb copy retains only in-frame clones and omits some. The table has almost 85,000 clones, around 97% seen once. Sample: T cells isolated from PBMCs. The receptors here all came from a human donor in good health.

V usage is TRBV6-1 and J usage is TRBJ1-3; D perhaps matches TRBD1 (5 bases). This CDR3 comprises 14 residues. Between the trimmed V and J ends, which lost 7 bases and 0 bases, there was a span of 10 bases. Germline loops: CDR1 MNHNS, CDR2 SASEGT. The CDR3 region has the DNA TGTGCCAGCAAGGGGTTATTCTCTGGAAACACCATATATTTT. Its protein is CASKGLFSGNTIYF.

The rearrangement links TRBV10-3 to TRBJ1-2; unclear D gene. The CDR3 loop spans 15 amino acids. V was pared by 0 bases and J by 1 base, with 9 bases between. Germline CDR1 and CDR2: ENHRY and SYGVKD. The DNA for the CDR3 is TGTGCCATCAGTGAGTCAGTCAGGCGTAACTATGGCTACACCTTC. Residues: CAISESVRRNYGYTF.

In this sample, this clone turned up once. The CDR3 sequence is CASSFQAGSYNEQFF. CDR3 bases: TGTGCCAGCAGCTTTCAGGCGGGTTCCTACAATGAGCAGTTCTTC. The chain employs TRBV7-8 and TRBJ2-1, with D tentatively TRBD2 (5 bases). Germline CDR1 SGHVS, CDR2 FQNEAQ. The CDR3 is made up of 15 amino acids. V dropped 3 bases and J dropped 1 base, with 10 bases sitting between them.

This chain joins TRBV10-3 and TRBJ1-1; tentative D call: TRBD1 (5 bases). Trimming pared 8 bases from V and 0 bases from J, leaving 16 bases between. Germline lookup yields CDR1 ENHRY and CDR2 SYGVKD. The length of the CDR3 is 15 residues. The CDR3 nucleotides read TGTGCCATCCGATCCCCGGGGGGGATGAACACTGAAGCTTTCTTT. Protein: CAIRSPGGMNTEAFF.

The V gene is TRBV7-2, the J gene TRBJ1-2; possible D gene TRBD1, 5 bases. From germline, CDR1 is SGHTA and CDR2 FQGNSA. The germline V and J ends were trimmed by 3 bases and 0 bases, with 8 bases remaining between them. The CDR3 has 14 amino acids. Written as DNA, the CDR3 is TGTGCCAGCAGCTTGAAGGGGACTAACTATGGCTACACCTTC. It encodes CASSLKGTNYGYTF. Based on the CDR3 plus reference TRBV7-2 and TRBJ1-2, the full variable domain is GAGVSQSPSNKVTEKGKDVELRCDPISGHTALYWYRQSLGQGLEFLIYFQGNSAPDKSGLPSDRFSAERTGGSVSTLTIQRTQQEDSAVYLCASSLKGTNYGYTFGSGTRLTVV.

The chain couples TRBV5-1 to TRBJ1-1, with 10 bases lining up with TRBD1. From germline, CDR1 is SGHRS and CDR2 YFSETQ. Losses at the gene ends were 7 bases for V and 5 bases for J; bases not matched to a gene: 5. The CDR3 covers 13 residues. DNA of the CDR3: TGCGCCAGCGGGACAGGGGTAGAAACTGAAGCTTTCTTT. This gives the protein CASGTGVETEAFF.

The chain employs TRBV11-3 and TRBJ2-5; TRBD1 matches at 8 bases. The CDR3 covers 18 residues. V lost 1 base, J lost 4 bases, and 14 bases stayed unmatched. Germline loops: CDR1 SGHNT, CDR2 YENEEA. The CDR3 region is CASSLAPPPQGAGETQYF. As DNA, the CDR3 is TGTGCCAGCAGCTTAGCCCCTCCCCCGCAGGGGGCTGGAGAGACCCAGTACTTC.

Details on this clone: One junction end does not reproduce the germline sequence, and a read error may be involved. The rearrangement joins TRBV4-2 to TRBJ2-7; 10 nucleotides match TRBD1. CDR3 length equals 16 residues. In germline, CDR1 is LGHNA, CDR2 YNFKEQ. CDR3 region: CASSQEGSGTGAQIWF. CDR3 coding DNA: TGTGCCAGCAGCCAAGAAGGGTCCGGGACAGGGGCTCAAATTTGGTTC.

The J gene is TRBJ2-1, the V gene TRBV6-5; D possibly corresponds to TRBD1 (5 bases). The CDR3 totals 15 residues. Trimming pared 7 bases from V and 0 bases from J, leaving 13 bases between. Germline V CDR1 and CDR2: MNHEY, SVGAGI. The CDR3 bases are TGTGCCAGCAAAATAACAGGATACTCCTACAATGAGCAGTTCTTC. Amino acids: CASKITGYSYNEQFF.

This CDR3 is CASSQGPSGISEQYF. CDR3 nucleotides: TGCGCCAGCAGCCAAGGTCCTAGCGGGATTAGCGAGCAGTACTTC. This sequence joins TRBV4-1 and TRBJ2-7; 9 bases line up with TRBD2. Trimming at V came to 1 base and at J to 6 bases, leaving 7 bases not matched to a gene. The germline V gene encodes CDR1 MGHRA and CDR2 YSYEKL. The CDR3 extends over 15 amino acids.

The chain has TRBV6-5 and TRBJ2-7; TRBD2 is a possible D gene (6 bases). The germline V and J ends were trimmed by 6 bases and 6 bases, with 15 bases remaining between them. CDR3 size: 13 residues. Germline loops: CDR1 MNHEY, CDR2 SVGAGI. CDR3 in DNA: TGTGCCAGCAGAGGCCGGTTGGGGGGCGAGCAGTACTTC. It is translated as CASRGRLGGEQYF.

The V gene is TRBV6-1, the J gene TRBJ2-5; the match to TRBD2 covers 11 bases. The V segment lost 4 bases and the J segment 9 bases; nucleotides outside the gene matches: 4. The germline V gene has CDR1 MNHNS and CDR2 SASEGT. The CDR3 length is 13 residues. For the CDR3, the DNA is TGTGCCAGCAGTGTACTAGCGGGGGAGTCCCAGTACTTC. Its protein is CASSVLAGESQYF.

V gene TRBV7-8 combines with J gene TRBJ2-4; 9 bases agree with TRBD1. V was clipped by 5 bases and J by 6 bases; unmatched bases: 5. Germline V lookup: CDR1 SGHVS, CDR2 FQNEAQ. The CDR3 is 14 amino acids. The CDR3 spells CASSPLDRGNIQYF. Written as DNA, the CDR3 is TGTGCCAGCAGCCCTCTGGACAGGGGAAACATTCAGTACTTC.

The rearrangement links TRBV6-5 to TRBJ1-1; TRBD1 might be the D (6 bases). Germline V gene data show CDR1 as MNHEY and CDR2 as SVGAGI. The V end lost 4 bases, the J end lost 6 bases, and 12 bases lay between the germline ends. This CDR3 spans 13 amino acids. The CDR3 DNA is TGTGCCAGCAGTTTCCACAGGGCTTCTGAAGCTTTCTTT. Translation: CASSFHRASEAFF.

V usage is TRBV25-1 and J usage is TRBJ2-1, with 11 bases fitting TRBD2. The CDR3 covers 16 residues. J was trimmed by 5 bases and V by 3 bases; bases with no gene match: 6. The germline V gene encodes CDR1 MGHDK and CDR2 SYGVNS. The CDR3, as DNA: TGTGCCAGCAGTGATCCTACTAGCGGGAGTAACAATGAGCAGTTCTTC. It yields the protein CASSDPTSGSNNEQFF.

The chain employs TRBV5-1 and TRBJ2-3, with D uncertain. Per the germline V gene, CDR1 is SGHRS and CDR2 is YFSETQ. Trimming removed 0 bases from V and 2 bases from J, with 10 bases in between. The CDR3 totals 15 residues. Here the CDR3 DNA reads TGCGCCAGCAGCTTGGAGATCCGAGCCACAGATACGCAGTATTTT. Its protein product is CASSLEIRATDTQYF.

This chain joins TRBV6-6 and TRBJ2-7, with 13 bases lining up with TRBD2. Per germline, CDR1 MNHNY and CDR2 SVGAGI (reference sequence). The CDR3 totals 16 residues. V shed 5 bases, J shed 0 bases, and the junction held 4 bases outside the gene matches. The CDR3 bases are TGTGCCAGCAGTCGCCGGACTAGCGGGAGCTCCTACGAGCAGTACTTC. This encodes CASSRRTSGSSYEQYF.

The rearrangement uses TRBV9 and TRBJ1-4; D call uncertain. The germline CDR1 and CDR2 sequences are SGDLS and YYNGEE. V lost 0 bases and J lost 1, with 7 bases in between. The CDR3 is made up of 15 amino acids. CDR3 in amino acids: CASSVGRETNEKLFF. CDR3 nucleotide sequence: TGTGCCAGCAGCGTAGGGAGAGAAACTAATGAAAAACTGTTTTTT.

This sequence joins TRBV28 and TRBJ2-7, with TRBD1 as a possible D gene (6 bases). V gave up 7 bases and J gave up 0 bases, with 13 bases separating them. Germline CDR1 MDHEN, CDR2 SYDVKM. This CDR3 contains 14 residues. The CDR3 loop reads CASTVGTNSYEQYF. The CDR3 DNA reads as TGTGCCAGCACAGTCGGGACAAACTCCTACGAGCAGTACTTC.

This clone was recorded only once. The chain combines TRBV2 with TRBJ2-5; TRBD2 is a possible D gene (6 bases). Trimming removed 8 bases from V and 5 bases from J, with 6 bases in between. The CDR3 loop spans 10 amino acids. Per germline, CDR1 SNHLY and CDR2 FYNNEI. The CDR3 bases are TGTGCCAGCGGGGGGGAGACCCAGTACTTC. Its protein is CASGGETQYF.